This T cell receptor (beta chain) appears in the sequencing data of a study of cytomegalovirus exposure and HLA in healthy donors. Whole-study findings and limits: It was reported that the classifier diagnosed cytomegalovirus status with high specificity and sensitivity in both the original and validation cohorts. The authors later found most CMV-associated TCR beta chains appeared HLA-restricted.

Germline V gene lookup returns CDR1 SNHLY and CDR2 FYNNEI. The CDR3 extends over 15 amino acids. V shed 2 bases and J 3 bases; nucleotides not matched to a gene: 5. About this clone: Antigen specificity is unknown.

PCR primers comprised 60 Vbeta and 13 Jbeta primers. Generated by immunoSEQ multiplex PCR, the TCRdb table keeps only in-frame clones and is missing some. In total, the table holds about 39,000 clones. The V call is TRBV2, the J call TRBJ1-2; 8 bases map to TRBD1. The sequence was obtained from a male donor in good health and CMV-seronegative. The sequenced sample consisted of PBMCs. The CDR3 region has the DNA TGTGCCAGCAGTGAATCACCCAGGGGGCACTATGGCTACACCTTC. It yields the protein CASSESPRGHYGYTF.